The 24 T cell receptor beta chains presented below share a single source sample, sequenced in a study of OX40 agonist ivuxolimab in advanced cancers. Library construction relied on the immunoSEQ multiplex PCR assay. The table was pulled from immuneACCESS by TCRdb, which kept in-frame rearrangements only. Such tables lose some clones; where checked, under half of the loss comes from unresolved V genes, and the rest has no known cause. For this sample there are 40,000 to 55,000 clones; about nine tenths appear just once. The ten largest make up 15% of the sample. The sequencing used CD4+ or CD8+ T cells sorted from blood, collected in a trial of the OX40 agonist ivuxolimab. These receptors were collected from an adult with an advanced solid tumor such as melanoma, head and neck, liver or kidney cancer.

V gene TRBV18 combines with J gene TRBJ2-2, with a weak D call TRBD2 (6 bases). Germline V gene lookup returns CDR1 KGHSH and CDR2 LQKENI. The CDR3 contains 17 residues. The germline V and J ends were trimmed by 3 bases and 0 bases, with 14 bases remaining between them. In DNA, the CDR3 is TGTGCCAGCTCACCGACCCTTGGGGGGACGAACACCGGGGAGCTGTTTTTT. Encoded protein: CASSPTLGGTNTGELFF.

Details on this clone: An end of the junction differs from the germline gene, which may be a read error. The chain is built from TRBV7-7 and TRBJ2-2; D is unclear. Germline assignment: CDR1 SSHAT and CDR2 FNYEAQ (reference sequence). The CDR3 extends over 14 amino acids. For the CDR3, the DNA is TGTGCTAGCAGCCCTGAACCATTCACCGGGGAGCTGTTTTTT. Translating gives CASSPEPFTGELFF.

This rearrangement joins TRBV19 to TRBJ2-4; D possibly corresponds to TRBD1 (6 bases). Trimming pared 0 bases from V and 10 bases from J, leaving 10 bases between. Germline V gives CDR1 LNHDA, CDR2 SQIVND (reference sequence). There are 13 residues in the CDR3. CDR3 coding DNA: TGTGCCAGTAGTATAGACCGGGACAATATTCAGTACTTC. It translates to CASSIDRDNIQYF.

The J gene is TRBJ2-6, the V gene TRBV25-1; D is unresolved. Germline values: CDR1 MGHDK, CDR2 SYGVNS. This CDR3 is built from 18 residues. The V end lost 4 bases, the J end lost 0 bases, and 16 bases lay between the germline ends. The CDR3 region has the DNA TGTGCCAGCAGTGCCCCGCATACGGAAGTCTCTGGGGCCAACGTCCTGACTTTC. Encoded protein: CASSAPHTEVSGANVLTF.

The chain couples TRBV29-1 to TRBJ1-1; 7 bases agree with TRBD1. The germline gives CDR1 SQVTM, CDR2 ANQGSEA. The CDR3 spans 12 residues. The junction had 5 bases not matched to a gene; V was cut back by 7 bases and J by 3 bases. CDR3 sequence reads: CSAQGGDTEAFF. CDR3 DNA sequence: TGCAGCGCCCAGGGGGGTGACACTGAAGCTTTCTTT.

The V and J genes are TRBV29-1 and TRBJ2-7, with 7 nucleotides matching TRBD1. Trimming cost V 6 bases and J 4 bases; bases outside gene matches: 6. The CDR3 contains 12 residues. Germline-derived CDR1 and CDR2 are SQVTM and ANQGSEA. The CDR3 nucleotides are TGCAGCGTCGCCGGGACAGCTTACGAGCAGTACTTC. Amino acid sequence: CSVAGTAYEQYF.

The chain joins TRBV5-1 to TRBJ2-7; 11 bases match TRBD2. The V gene end was trimmed by 0 bases and the J gene end by 5 bases; junction bases not matched to a gene: 7. Germline lookup yields CDR1 SGHRS and CDR2 YFSETQ. The CDR3 contains 16 residues. CDR3 amino acids: CASSLAGAGLADEQYF. The CDR3 DNA is TGCGCCAGCAGCTTGGCTGGTGCGGGACTAGCGGACGAGCAGTACTTC.

The CDR3 reads CASSEEVAGGVLPYYEQYF. DNA for the CDR3: TGTGCCAGCAGTGAAGAAGTAGCGGGAGGGGTTTTGCCGTACTACGAGCAGTACTTC. The chain joins TRBV6-1 to TRBJ2-7, with 11 bases fitting TRBD2. There are 19 residues in the CDR3. Germline V CDR1 and CDR2: MNHNS, SASEGT. Losses at the gene ends were 1 base for V and 3 bases for J; bases not matched to a gene: 14.

The chain joins TRBV28 to TRBJ2-1, with 9 nucleotides matching TRBD2. V shed 2 bases, J shed 8 bases, and the junction held 16 bases outside the gene matches. The CDR3 sequence is 18 residues long. Germline V gives CDR1 MDHEN, CDR2 SYDVKM. The CDR3 DNA reads as TGTGCCAGCAGTTTAGGAAAAATTACTAGCGGGTATTACGATGAGCAGTTCTTC. Its translation: CASSLGKITSGYYDEQFF.

The chain has TRBV29-1 and TRBJ2-7; 10 bases line up with TRBD2. V trimming: 6 bases; J trimming: 0 bases; junction bases outside the gene matches: 5. The CDR3 has 14 amino acids. Germline CDR1 reads SQVTM; CDR2 reads ANQGSEA. CDR3 sequence reads: CSVDSSGGSYEQYF. The CDR3 region has the DNA TGCAGCGTAGATTCTAGCGGGGGCTCCTACGAGCAGTACTTC.

The chain couples TRBV11-2 to TRBJ2-5, with D possibly matching TRBD1 (5 bases). The V gene's germline CDR1 is SGHAT and CDR2 FQNNGV. The CDR3 contains 16 residues. Trimming pared 3 bases from V and 5 bases from J, leaving 19 bases between. The CDR3, as DNA: TGTGCCAGCAGCTTCCCCTTTTTAGGGGTCGGTGAGACCCAGTACTTC. It translates to CASSFPFLGVGETQYF. Based on the CDR3 plus reference TRBV11-2 and TRBJ2-5, the full variable domain is EAGVAQSPRYKIIEKRQSVAFWCNPISGHATLYWYQQILGQGPKLLIQFQNNGVVDDSQLPKDRFSAERLKGVDSTLKIQPAKLEDSAVYLCASSFPFLGVGETQYFGPGTRLLVL.

The chain links TRBV10-2 to TRBJ2-7; no reliable D call. V lost 3 bases to trimming and J lost 5 bases, with 20 bases between them. Per the germline V gene, CDR1 is WSHSY and CDR2 is SAAADI. The CDR3 covers 16 residues. The CDR3 DNA reads TGCGCCAGCAGTGAAAAGCTATCCGAAGTGACCCACGAGCAGTACTTC. It yields the protein CASSEKLSEVTHEQYF.

The genes are TRBV7-8 and TRBJ2-2; TRBD1 agrees at 10 bases. Germline-derived CDR1 and CDR2 are SGHVS and FQNEAQ. The V and J ends lost 5 bases and 5 bases, in that order; junction bases with no gene match: 5. The CDR3 runs 15 residues. CDR3 in DNA: TGTGCCAGCAGCCCGACAGGGGGCCGAACCGGGGAGCTGTTTTTT. Protein sequence: CASSPTGGRTGELFF.

The CDR3 loop reads CASSSERQSYYEQYF. The CDR3 DNA sequence: TGTGCCAGCAGCTCTGAGCGGCAAAGCTACTACGAGCAGTACTTC. V usage is TRBV5-5 and J usage is TRBJ2-7, with D maybe TRBD2 (5 bases). The germline V gene has CDR1 SGHKS and CDR2 YYEKEE (reference sequence). The V and J ends lost 3 bases and 3 bases respectively, with 16 bases between them. The CDR3 covers 15 residues.

This CDR3 is CASSTILTGGDTQYF. CDR3 sequence (DNA): TGCGCCAGCAGCACGATATTAACAGGGGGAGATACGCAGTATTTT. The chain recombines TRBV5-1 with TRBJ2-3; 8 bases are a match to TRBD1. This CDR3 spans 15 amino acids. V shed 4 bases, J shed 5 bases, and the junction held 9 bases outside the gene matches. Germline V gene lookup returns CDR1 SGHRS and CDR2 YFSETQ.

This chain uses TRBV4-1 with TRBJ2-1; D tentatively fits TRBD1 or TRBD2 (5 bases each). Trimming removed 1 base from V and 10 bases from J, with 11 bases in between. Germline lookup yields CDR1 MGHRA and CDR2 YSYEKL. CDR3 length: 13 residues. The CDR3 nucleotides read TGCGCCAGCAGCCAAGGTCTGGGACGGGAGCAGTTCTTC. Its protein is CASSQGLGREQFF.

The chain combines TRBV9 with TRBJ1-1; 7 bases are a match to TRBD1. CDR1 and CDR2 (germline): SGDLS, YYNGEE. V lost 3 bases to trimming and J lost 6 bases; unmatched junction nucleotides: 5. The CDR3 contains 13 residues. The CDR3 is CASSATGSAEAFF. DNA for the CDR3: TGTGCCAGCAGCGCGACAGGGTCGGCTGAAGCTTTCTTT.

V usage is TRBV6-1 and J usage is TRBJ2-3; possibly TRBD2 for D (7 bases). Trimming left V 4 bases short and J 1 base short, with 15 bases between. Germline CDR1 MNHNS, CDR2 SASEGT. The CDR3 consists of 16 residues. CDR3 sequence: CASSGWGGGGTDTQYF. CDR3 nucleotide sequence: TGTGCCAGCAGTGGTTGGGGAGGGGGGGGCACAGATACGCAGTATTTT.

As for this clone: At one end, the junction sequence differs from germline, possibly due to a read error. This rearrangement joins TRBV7-2 to TRBJ1-1; D gene ambiguous. This CDR3 contains 11 residues. In germline, CDR1 is SGHTA, CDR2 FQGNSA. For the CDR3, the DNA is TGTGCCAGCAGCTTAAACAATGAAGCTTTCTTT. This gives the protein CASSLNNEAFF.

CDR3 sequence (DNA): TGTGCCAGCAGTTTCGGCAGGGGTGGCAACGAGCAGTACTTC. This gives the protein CASSFGRGGNEQYF. The rearrangement uses TRBV28 and TRBJ2-7; possibly TRBD1 for D (6 bases). Germline V CDR1 and CDR2: MDHEN, SYDVKM. The CDR3 totals 14 residues. The ends were cut back, 3 bases at V and 5 bases at J, with 14 bases in the middle. The complete variable domain, with remaining parts taken from reference TRBV28 and TRBJ2-7, reads DVKVTQSSRYLVKRTGEKVFLECVQDMDHENMFWYRQDPGLGLRLIYFSYDVKMKEKGDIPEGYSVSREKKERFSLILESASTNQTSMYLCASSFGRGGNEQYFGPGTRLTVT.

The gene calls are TRBV2 and TRBJ1-5; tentatively, D is TRBD1 (5 bases). In germline, CDR1 is SNHLY, CDR2 FYNNEI. The CDR3 covers 14 residues. The V and J ends lost 3 bases and 5 bases respectively, with 11 bases between them. The CDR3 DNA reads as TGTGCCAGCAGTGACGACAGTTGGGATCAGCCCCAGCATTTT. This sequence encodes CASSDDSWDQPQHF. Together with reference TRBV2 and TRBJ1-5, the CDR3 gives the full variable domain: EPEVTQTPSHQVTQMGQEVILRCVPISNHLYFYWYRQILGQKVEFLVSFYNNEISEKSEIFDDQFSVERPDGSNFTLKIRSTKLEDSAMYFCASSDDSWDQPQHFGDGTRLSIL.

This sequence joins TRBV9 and TRBJ2-1; 11 nucleotides align to TRBD2. The ends lost 0 bases at V and 9 bases at J; junction bases unmatched: 5. CDR3 length: 15 residues. CDR1 is SGDLS and CDR2 is YYNGEE in the germline V gene. The DNA of the CDR3 is TGTGCCAGCAGCGTAGACTGGCTAGCGGGAGGTGAGCAGTTCTTC. As protein: CASSVDWLAGGEQFF.

A few counts support this clone. This chain uses TRBV19 with TRBJ2-1; TRBD2 agrees at 8 bases. Germline loops: CDR1 LNHDA, CDR2 SQIVND (reference sequence). The CDR3 has 14 amino acids. V gave up 3 bases and J gave up 8 bases; unmatched junction bases: 6. The CDR3 region has the DNA TGTGCCAGTAGTATGAGCGGGAGTCAGGATGAGCAGTTCTTC. This gives the protein CASSMSGSQDEQFF.

V is TRBV14 and J is TRBJ2-2; D is uncertain. CDR1 is SGHDN and CDR2 is FVKESK in the germline V gene. V shed 0 bases and J shed 5 bases, with 4 bases lying between them. CDR3 length: 13 amino acids. CDR3 bases: TGTGCCAGCAGCCAAGATTGGACCGGGGAGCTGTTTTTT. Its translation: CASSQDWTGELFF.